This T cell receptor (beta chain) came from a study of identical twins. The ends were cut back, 3 bases at V and 1 base at J, with 9 bases in the middle. Germline-derived CDR1 and CDR2 are DFQATT and SNEGSKA (reference sequence). The CDR3 sequence is 13 residues long. Addition of a universal primer site occurred through template switching, and cDNA carried unique molecular identifiers. TCRdb reanalysed the 5' RACE reads using MiXCR and keeps one entry per CDR3 protein. Altogether about 430,000 distinct CDR3 sequences are present, about a fifth being singletons, with the ten largest covering roughly an eighth. Every sampled donor was Caucasian and healthy.

The sequencing input was naive T cells sorted from blood. The V call is TRBV20-1, the J call TRBJ2-5; D is possibly TRBD2 (5 bases). The TCR was taken from a man aged 50-60 years in good health. CDR3 in amino acids: CSASPGSQETQYF. Written as DNA, the CDR3 is TGCAGTGCTAGTCCGGGGAGCCAAGAGACCCAGTACTTC.